This T cell receptor (beta chain) was retrieved from a study of metastatic and nonmetastatic thyroid tumors. Study-level points and caveats: Reportedly, malignant thyroid tumors had significantly higher TCR beta diversity than benign nodules, in blood and tumor.

No patient had received any treatment before thyroid surgery. This clone was counted between two and nine times. Its antigen is unknown. Through MiXCR, TCRdb re-clonotyped the PCR reads. The data contain 12,000 to 15,000 clones, more than 20% of them singletons. The CDR3 is made up of 16 amino acids. Germline V gene data show CDR1 as SGHNT and CDR2 as YENEEA. The V end was cut by 3 bases, the J end by 0 bases, with 15 bases between. The TCR sequence derives from a female donor with papillary thyroid cancer or a benign thyroid nodule (not recorded which). Some clones in this sample may be carry-over from other donors' samples. The rearrangement uses TRBV11-3 and TRBJ2-7; D may correspond to TRBD1 or TRBD2 (5 bases each). Sample: tumor tissue. This CDR3 reads CASSLTDYYSSYEQYF. For the CDR3, the DNA is TGTGCCAGCAGCTTGACAGACTACTACAGCTCCTACGAGCAGTACTTC.